A selection of T cell receptor beta chains follows, all from one sample in a study. TCRdb re-called the multiplex PCR reads with MiXCR, one entry per CDR3 protein. The table lists over 1,500 distinct CDR3 sequences, 1% to 1.5% of them singletons. Sequencing was done on a sample of naive CD4+ T cells sorted from blood. Receptors originate from a female donor with breast cancer. The CDR3 runs from the conserved cysteine through the conserved F or W. A D gene is named only where the DNA matches it firmly. Clone sizes are shown as once, few, many or a size class.

clone size,D gene,CDR3 length,J gene,V gene,CDR3 DNA,CDR3 protein
many,-,13,TRBJ1-2,TRBV12-3/TRBV12-4,TGTGCCAGCAGTGCACAGGGCATATCTGGCTACACCTTC,CASSAQGISGYTF
medium-sized,-,14,TRBJ1-2,TRBV12-3/TRBV12-4,TGTGCCAGCAGTCGCGGACAGATTAACTATGGCTACACCTTC,CASSRGQINYGYTF
medium-sized,-,16,TRBJ1-2,TRBV12-3/TRBV12-4,TGTGCCAGCAGTTACGCCTCCTACCGAGTTAACTATGGCTACACCTTC,CASSYASYRVNYGYTF
medium-sized,-,14,TRBJ1-2,TRBV12-3/TRBV12-4,TGTGCCAGCAGCACCCGCCCAGGGTTCTATGGCTACACCTTC,CASSTRPGFYGYTF
medium-sized,TRBD1,13,TRBJ1-2,TRBV12-3/TRBV12-4,TGTGCCAGCAGGAGGGACAGGGCCTATGGCTACACCTTC,CASRRDRAYGYTF
large,-,15,TRBJ1-2,TRBV12-3/TRBV12-4,TGTGCCAGCAGTTTGCGGCAGGGAACTAGATATGGCTACACCTTC,CASSLRQGTRYGYTF
medium-sized,-,14,TRBJ1-2,TRBV12-3/TRBV12-4,TGTGCCAGCAGTGCGACGCAAACTAACTATGGCTACACCTTC,CASSATQTNYGYTF
medium-sized,-,13,TRBJ1-2,TRBV12-3/TRBV12-4,TGTGCCAGCAGGCCCACAGGCACCTATGGCTACACCTTC,CASRPTGTYGYTF
medium-sized,-,11,TRBJ1-2,TRBV12-3/TRBV12-4,TGTGCCAGCAACGGAGGGCATGGCTACACCTTC,CASNGGHGYTF
medium-sized,-,12,TRBJ1-2,TRBV12-3/TRBV12-4,TGTGCCAGCAGCTTCATGGACTATGGCTACACCTTC,CASSFMDYGYTF
medium-sized,-,13,TRBJ1-2,TRBV12-3/TRBV12-4,TGTGCCAGCAGTTATGAAGTGGGCTATGGCTACACCTTC,CASSYEVGYGYTF
medium-sized,-,12,TRBJ1-2,TRBV12-3/TRBV12-4,TGTGCCAGCAGTTTATGGAAATTCGGCTACACCTTC,CASSLWKFGYTF
medium-sized,TRBD1,14,TRBJ1-2,TRBV12-3/TRBV12-4,TGTGCCAGCAGTCCCTGGACAGGGTACTATGGCTACACCTTC,CASSPWTGYYGYTF
medium-sized,-,13,TRBJ1-2,TRBV12-3/TRBV12-4,TGTGCCAGCAGTTTGTACAGAAGCTATGGCTACACCTTC,CASSLYRSYGYTF